The TCR beta chain under discussion was sequenced for a study of blood T cell repertoires in COVID-19. Method: immunoSEQ multiplex PCR; TCRdb's copy keeps in-frame clones and lacks some. Among about 230,000 clones listed, around four fifths were seen once. Trimming shortened V by 6 bases and J by 0 bases, and 15 bases separated the two germline ends. This CDR3 comprises 17 residues. Germline values: CDR1 MNHEY, CDR2 SVGEGT. This clonotype was sampled from a man in his forties or fifties with acute or convalescent COVID-19. Sample: peripheral blood. The V gene is TRBV6-2 or TRBV6-3, the J gene TRBJ2-6; tentatively, D is TRBD2 (5 bases). The CDR3 nucleotides read TGTGCCAGCAGCACCGGACTTACGTACTCTGGGGCCAACGTCCTGACTTTC. Translating it yields CASSTGLTYSGANVLTF.